This T cell receptor (beta chain) was identified in a study of OX40 agonist ivuxolimab in advanced cancers. V was clipped by 5 bases and J by 9 bases; unmatched bases: 12. CDR1 and CDR2 from the germline V gene are LNHNV and YYDKDF (reference sequence). The CDR3 totals 15 residues. Only in-frame clones appear in the TCRdb table, and some are missing; sequencing was by immunoSEQ multiplex PCR. The table shows around 72,000 clones, with roughly nine tenths occurring only once. The sample consisted of CD4+ or CD8+ T cells sorted from blood, taken in a trial of the OX40 agonist ivuxolimab. The TCR sequence derives from an adult with an advanced solid tumor such as melanoma, head and neck, liver or kidney cancer. The rearrangement links TRBV15 to TRBJ1-2; TRBD1 agrees at 10 bases. CDR3 sequence: CATSSRQGAVGSYTF. The CDR3 region has the DNA TGTGCCACCAGCTCCCGACAGGGGGCTGTAGGAAGCTACACCTTC.